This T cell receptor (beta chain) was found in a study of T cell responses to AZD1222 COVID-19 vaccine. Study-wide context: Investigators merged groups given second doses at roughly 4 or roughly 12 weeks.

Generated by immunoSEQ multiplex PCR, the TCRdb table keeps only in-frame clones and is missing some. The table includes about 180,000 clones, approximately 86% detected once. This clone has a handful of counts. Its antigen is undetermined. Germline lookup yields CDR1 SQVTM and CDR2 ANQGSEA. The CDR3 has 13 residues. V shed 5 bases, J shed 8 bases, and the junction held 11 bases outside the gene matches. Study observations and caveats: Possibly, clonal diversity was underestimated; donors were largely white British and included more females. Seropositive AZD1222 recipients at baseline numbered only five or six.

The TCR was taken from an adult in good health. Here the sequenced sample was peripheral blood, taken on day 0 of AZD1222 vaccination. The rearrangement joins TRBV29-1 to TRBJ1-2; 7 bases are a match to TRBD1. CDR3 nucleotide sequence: TGCAGCGTTAGTTCTTGGGACAGCCACGGCTACACCTTC. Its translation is CSVSSWDSHGYTF.